This entry describes one T cell receptor (beta chain). The target antigen is unknown. The TRB libraries of cDNA were built by UMI-labeled 5' RACE. Reprocessing the 5' RACE reads, TCRdb reports a single entry for every CDR3 protein and omits DNA. Recorded here are about 92,000 distinct CDR3 sequences; the top ten clones represent under 0.95%. These data originate in a study of CXCR3-negative and CXCR3-positive naive CD8 T cells. The CDR3 loop spans 15 amino acids. Germline CDR1 MDHEN, CDR2 SYDVKM. Broader study findings: For CXCR3-positive naive cells, TRB CDR3s were more hydrophobic than those of CXCR3-negative naive cells. Memory, not naive, CXCR3-negative and CXCR3-positive cells differed in TRBV-TRBJ usage.

The sample was naive CXCR3+ CD8+ T cells from blood. Subset described: CD45RO-CCR7+CD27+CD95- naive CD8+ T cells expressing CXCR3 (TNR3+). V is TRBV28 and J is TRBJ2-7; TCRdb outputs TRBD1, but without DNA this stays unchecked. The sequence came from a human donor in good health. Some clones in this sample may be carry-over from other donors' samples. The CDR3 loop reads CASSGFRDRGHEQYF.